Below, 5 T cell receptor beta chains from the same sample are listed, as sequenced in a study of blood T cell repertoires in COVID-19. Assay used: immunoSEQ multiplex PCR; TCRdb lists only in-frame clones, some missing. This table holds some 270,000 clones, about 91% found once. The sequenced sample consisted of PBMCs or T cells enriched from blood (not recorded which). These receptors originate from a man aged 35 to 55 who had been exposed to COVID-19.

The chain is built from TRBV5-1 and TRBJ2-3; TRBD2 matches at 14 bases. The J segment lost 4 bases and the V segment lost 4 bases, leaving 8 bases of the junction unmatched. Germline CDR1 and CDR2: SGHRS and YFSETQ. The CDR3 consists of 17 residues. The CDR3 DNA sequence: TGCGCCAGCAGCGTTTCCGGGACTAGCGGGAGTGCAGATACGCAGTATTTT. Translating gives CASSVSGTSGSADTQYF.

This clone was seen just once. J is TRBJ2-1 and V is TRBV19; 10 bases map to TRBD2. Looked up from germline, CDR1 is LNHDA and CDR2 is SQIVND (reference sequence). The CDR3 length is 15 residues. The J segment lost 8 bases and the V segment lost 4 bases, leaving 8 bases of the junction unmatched. The CDR3 loop reads CASSTGLARWDEQFF. In DNA form, the CDR3 reads TGTGCCAGTAGTACGGGACTAGCGCGTTGGGATGAGCAGTTCTTC.

The chain carries TRBV28 and TRBJ1-5; tentatively, D is TRBD1 (6 bases). Trimming cost V 6 bases and J 0 bases, with 21 bases left between them. The CDR3 length is 18 residues. The germline V gene encodes CDR1 MDHEN and CDR2 SYDVKM. For the CDR3, the DNA is TGTGCCAGCAGCCACCCAGAGGGAGGGGGGAATAGCAATCAGCCCCAGCATTTT. It encodes CASSHPEGGGNSNQPQHF.

V gene TRBV29-1 combines with J gene TRBJ1-1; the match to TRBD1 covers 9 bases. Germline-derived CDR1 and CDR2 are SQVTM and ANQGSEA. The CDR3 extends over 14 amino acids. The junction had 6 bases not matched to a gene; V was cut back by 4 bases and J by 3 bases. CDR3 nucleotides: TGCAGCGTTGCCGGGACAGGGTTACACACTGAAGCTTTCTTT. Translating it yields CSVAGTGLHTEAFF.

This clone was seen just once. The chain is built from TRBV5-1 and TRBJ2-5, with 8 nucleotides matching TRBD1. The CDR3 has 15 residues. Trimming at V came to 3 bases and at J to 5 bases, leaving 9 bases not matched to a gene. Germline CDR1 is SGHRS and CDR2 is YFSETQ. The CDR3 DNA is TGCGCCAGCAGCTCATACGGACAGGGCCAGGAGACCCAGTACTTC. This gives the protein CASSSYGQGQETQYF.